This T cell receptor beta chain comes out of a study of blood T cells in healthy people across ages. The study, taken as a whole, reports: Higher naive T cell percentage went strongly together with higher TCR beta diversity.

Points on this clonotype: Antigen specificity is unknown.

A J-beta primer mix and a sample-barcoded 5' primer were used in a second PCR of roughly 6 to 11 cycles. A single record per CDR3 protein comes from TCRdb applying MiXCR to the 5' RACE reads. The sample carries more than 800,000 distinct CDR3 sequences, more than 40% recorded once. The CDR3 covers 14 residues. CDR1 is MNHEY and CDR2 is SMNVEV in the germline V gene (reference sequence). V lost 0 bases to trimming and J lost 2 bases, with 8 bases between them. The source material was blood. V is TRBV27 and J is TRBJ2-7; D is undetermined. The clonotype originates from a woman in her sixties in good health. As DNA, the CDR3 is TGTGCCAGCAGTTTATCCCCTAGGGCCTACGAGCAGTACTTC. Its translation: CASSLSPRAYEQYF.